A selection of T cell receptor beta chains follows, all from one sample in a study of esophageal squamous cell carcinoma under preoperative chemotherapy. TCRdb re-called the PCR reads with MiXCR, one entry per CDR3 protein. The table includes about 20,000 distinct CDR3 sequences, about 43% detected once. The sample was acquired from a patient given preoperative chemotherapy. The receptor source for this set is a human donor with esophageal squamous cell carcinoma. The donor label of this sample is uncertain. Both conserved end residues are part of each CDR3. D genes are given only for firm matches. Size is omitted from some rows. Given values are once, few, many or a class for expanded clones.

d_call	v_call	j_call	clone_size	cdr3_nt	cdr3_aa
-	TRBV20-1	TRBJ2-5	many	TGCAGTGCTAGAGTGGTAGGGGAGACCCAGTACTTC	CSARVVGETQYF
TRBD1	TRBV6-1	TRBJ2-7	-	TGTGCCAGCAGCCCGATGGCCGGGACAGGGCACAATGAGCAGTACTTC	CASSPMAGTGHNEQYF
TRBD2	TRBV7-2	TRBJ2-3	many	TGTGCCAGCAGGACCACCTCTAGCGGGAGTGTACCAGATACGCAGTATTTT	CASRTTSSGSVPDTQYF
TRBD2	TRBV6-1	TRBJ2-1	few	TGTGCCAGCAGTCCTAGTGGCGGGGGGGTCTACAATGAGCAGTTCTTC	CASSPSGGGVYNEQFF
TRBD1	TRBV7-8	TRBJ2-1	few	TGTGCCAGCAGCTTAATGCTAGGACAGGGGATCGAGCAGTTCTTC	CASSLMLGQGIEQFF
-	TRBV11-1	TRBJ2-4	-	TGTGCCAGCAGCTTAGTCGTGGGAGACATCCAGTACTTC	CASSLVVGDIQYF
-	TRBV27	TRBJ2-7	-	TGTGCCAGCGGCCCCGCAGCTTACGAGCAGTACTTC	CASGPAAYEQYF
TRBD2	TRBV7-2	TRBJ2-5	large	TGTGCCAGCAGCCCCAGAACCGGGACTAACCCGGAGCAGTACTTC	CASSPRTGTNPEQYF
-	TRBV11-3	TRBJ2-7	-	TGTGCCAGCAGCTTAGATGTCCGATCCTACGAGCAGTACTTC	CASSLDVRSYEQYF
TRBD2	TRBV7-3	TRBJ2-1	few	TGTGCCAGCAGGGAGCCCCTAGCGGCGAGGGACAATGAGCAGTTCTTC	CASREPLAARDNEQFF
TRBD1	TRBV6-5	TRBJ1-2	many	TGTGCCAGCAGTTCCCTCCAGGGGAAGGGGGCCTATGGCTACACCTTC	CASSSLQGKGAYGYTF
TRBD1	TRBV5-1	TRBJ2-2	-	TGCGCCAGCAGCTTGGGGGGCCCGGGACAGGGTAACACCGGGGAGCTGTTTTTT	CASSLGGPGQGNTGELFF
-	TRBV30	TRBJ2-3	-	TGTGCCTGGGCTAGCCGGGACGAAAGCACAGATACGCAGTATTTT	CAWASRDESTDTQYF
-	TRBV5-4	TRBJ2-4	-	TGTGCCAGCGGGCTAAGAGCCAAAGACATGCAGTACTTC	CASGLRAKDMQYF
-	TRBV11-3	TRBJ2-7	many	TGTGCCAGCAGCTTAGGCGGGTCAACCTACGAGCAGTACTTC	CASSLGGSTYEQYF
-	TRBV11-3	TRBJ2-1	medium-sized	TGTGCCAGCAGCTCGTTAGGTGAGCAGTTCTTC	CASSSLGEQFF
-	TRBV12-3/TRBV12-4	TRBJ2-7	-	TGTGCCAGCAGCCGGGGCGGGACAGCCTACGAGCAGTACTTC	CASSRGGTAYEQYF
TRBD1	TRBV12-3/TRBV12-4	TRBJ1-3	many	TGTGCCAGCAGTTTAGAGGGGGCATACGGAAACACCATATATTTT	CASSLEGAYGNTIYF
-	TRBV10-1	TRBJ2-3	-	TGCGCCAGCGGGCCAGTAGATACGCAGTATTTT	CASGPVDTQYF
TRBD1	TRBV6-1	TRBJ2-7	medium-sized	TGTGCCAGCAGTGCGATTCCGGGACAGGGCTTGGACGAGCAGTACTTC	CASSAIPGQGLDEQYF
-	TRBV7-2	TRBJ2-7	many	TGTGCCAGCAGCTTCGGCAGCTCCTACGAGCAGTACTTC	CASSFGSSYEQYF
TRBD1	TRBV27	TRBJ2-2	-	TGTGCCAGCAGTCCCGGGACAGGGGACGTCGGGGAGCTGTTTTTT	CASSPGTGDVGELFF
-	TRBV12-3/TRBV12-4	TRBJ2-3	medium-sized	TGTGCCAGCAGTCGAAACCGGGACAGCACAGATACGCAGTATTTT	CASSRNRDSTDTQYF
TRBD2	TRBV7-2	TRBJ2-2	medium-sized	TGTGCCAGCAGCTTACTAGCGGGAGGGTCCGGGGAGCTGTTTTTT	CASSLLAGGSGELFF
-	TRBV6-5	TRBJ2-3	many	TGTGCCAGCAGTCCCTCGCCGGCAGGAGGCACAGATACGCAGTATTTT	CASSPSPAGGTDTQYF
TRBD2	TRBV12-3/TRBV12-4	TRBJ2-3	few	TGTGCCAGCAATGAACTAGCGGGAGTTAATACGCAGTATTTT	CASNELAGVNTQYF
TRBD2	TRBV24-1	TRBJ2-3	-	TGTGCCACCAGTACCCGGGAGGATCTGTCAGATACGCAGTATTTT	CATSTREDLSDTQYF
-	TRBV6-1	TRBJ1-3	-	TGTGCCAGCAGTGACAGACCTGACTCTGGAAACACCATATATTTT	CASSDRPDSGNTIYF
TRBD1	TRBV7-2	TRBJ2-5	few	TGTGCCAGCAGCTTAAGGGGGCGTCGTCAAGAGACCCAGTACTTC	CASSLRGRRQETQYF
-	TRBV6-1	TRBJ2-4	once	TGCCGCATCTCGGGGCTGTGGGCCAAAGACACTCAGTACTTC	CRISGLWAKDTQYF
TRBD2	TRBV7-2	TRBJ2-5	-	TGTGCCAGCAGCTCCCGTGGGGAGGGAGCGGGGGGTAGGGAAGAGACCCGATTCTTC	CASSSRGEGAGGREETRFF
-	TRBV7-2	TRBJ2-3	few	TGTGCCAGCAGCGCCCGAGGGGGGGGGGGCAAAAATACTCAGTATTTT	CASSARGGGGKNTQYF
TRBD1	TRBV6-1	TRBJ2-5	-	TGTGCCAGCAGTCGGACAGGGGATGAGACCCAGTACTTC	CASSRTGDETQYF
-	TRBV7-2	TRBJ2-5	-	TGTGCCAGCAGCTTAGCAGGGGGGCCCAGGGGTCGAGCCCAAGACACTCAGTACTTC	CASSLAGGPRGRAQDTQYF
-	TRBV12-3/TRBV12-4	TRBJ2-5	-	TGTGCCAGCGGGCTGCTTACGTTAGAGACCCAGTACTTC	CASGLLTLETQYF